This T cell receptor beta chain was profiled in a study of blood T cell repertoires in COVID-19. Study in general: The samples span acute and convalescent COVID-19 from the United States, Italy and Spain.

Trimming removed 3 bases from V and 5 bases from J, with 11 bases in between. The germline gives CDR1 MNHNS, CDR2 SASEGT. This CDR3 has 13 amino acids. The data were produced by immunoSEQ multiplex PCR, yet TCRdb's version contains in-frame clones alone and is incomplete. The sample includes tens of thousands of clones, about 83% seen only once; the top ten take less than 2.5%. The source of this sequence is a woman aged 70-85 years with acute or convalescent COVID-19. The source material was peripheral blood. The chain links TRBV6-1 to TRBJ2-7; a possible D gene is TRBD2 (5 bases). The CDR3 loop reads CASSDPSRHEQYF. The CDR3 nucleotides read TGTGCCAGCAGTGACCCTAGCAGACACGAGCAGTACTTC.